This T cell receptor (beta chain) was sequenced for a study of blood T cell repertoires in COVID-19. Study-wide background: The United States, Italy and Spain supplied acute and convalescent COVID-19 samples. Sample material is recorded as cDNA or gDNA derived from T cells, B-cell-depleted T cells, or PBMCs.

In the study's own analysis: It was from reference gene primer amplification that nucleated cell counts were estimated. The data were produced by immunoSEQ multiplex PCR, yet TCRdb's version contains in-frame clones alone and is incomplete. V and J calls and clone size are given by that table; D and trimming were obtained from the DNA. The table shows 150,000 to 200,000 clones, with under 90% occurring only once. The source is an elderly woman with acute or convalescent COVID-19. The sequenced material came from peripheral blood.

The CDR3 is CASSAGTGELFF. CDR3 nucleotides: TGTGCCAGCAGCGCAGGGACCGGGGAGCTGTTTTTT. The genes are TRBV2 and TRBJ2-2; D is possibly TRBD1 (5 bases). With 6 bases removed from V and 5 bases from J, the gap between germline ends came to 7 bases. This CDR3 is 12 amino acids long. Germline CDR1 reads SNHLY; CDR2 reads FYNNEI.